This TCR beta chain was captured by sequencing in a study of OX40 agonist ivuxolimab in advanced cancers. Clones were read by immunoSEQ multiplex PCR, and TCRdb kept only the in-frame ones, dropping some. The sample has 69,000 or so clones, more than 70% seen once. The germline V gene encodes CDR1 KGHSH and CDR2 LQKENI. Unmatched junction bases numbered 5, after V lost 6 bases and J lost 3 bases. This CDR3 has 14 amino acids. This sequence joins TRBV18 and TRBJ1-1; 9 bases line up with TRBD1. The sequence derives from an adult with an advanced solid tumor such as melanoma, head and neck, liver or kidney cancer. The sequenced sample was CD4+ or CD8+ T cells sorted from blood, obtained in a trial of the OX40 agonist ivuxolimab. The chain's CDR3 is CASSPTGGYTEAFF. The CDR3 DNA reads TGTGCCAGCTCTCCAACAGGGGGCTACACTGAAGCTTTCTTT. The full variable domain, completed using reference TRBV18 and TRBJ1-1, is NAGVMQNPRHLVRRRGQEARLRCSPMKGHSHVYWYRQLPEEGLKFMVYLQKENIIDESGMPKERFSAEFPKEGPSILRIQQVVRGDSAAYFCASSPTGGYTEAFFGQGTRLTVV.